These 3 T cell receptor beta chains were all obtained from the same sample, sequenced in a study of T cells in Graves' hyperthyroidism and ophthalmopathy. RNA transcripts served as the template for amplifying TCR beta CDR3 regions. When the TCR CDR3 underwent first-round RT-PCR, the HTBI primer set was used. One entry per CDR3 protein, called by TCRdb with MiXCR from the multiplex PCR reads. The data contain 300,000 to 450,000 distinct CDR3 sequences, just under 25% of them singletons. The sequencing input was blood. These receptors came from a middle-aged man with Graves' hyperthyroidism.

The chain is built from TRBV12-3 or TRBV12-4 and TRBJ1-4; 10 positions match TRBD1. Trimming at V came to 3 bases and at J to 7 bases, leaving 2 bases not matched to a gene. The CDR3 contains 14 residues. Here the CDR3 DNA reads TGTGCCAGCAGTTTCGGGACAGGGGTTGAAAAACTGTTTTTT. It codes for CASSFGTGVEKLFF.

This chain joins TRBV28 and TRBJ2-3; 7 bases line up with TRBD2. The V and J ends lost 6 bases and 9 bases, in that order; junction bases with no gene match: 12. CDR1 is MDHEN, CDR2 SYDVKM, per germline. This CDR3 has 14 amino acids. CDR3 amino acids: CASRLGGSSGTQYF. CDR3 DNA: TGTGCCAGCAGGCTGGGAGGGTCATCCGGGACGCAGTATTTT.

This clonotype has a handful of counts. V usage is TRBV3-1 and J usage is TRBJ1-3; TRBD1 matches 9 bases. CDR1 LGHDT and CDR2 YNNKEL come from the germline V gene (reference sequence). The V and J ends lost 3 bases and 2 bases, in that order; junction bases with no gene match: 8. There are 17 residues in the CDR3. CDR3 protein: CASSHLQGTGPGNTIYF. DNA for the CDR3: TGTGCCAGCAGCCATTTACAGGGGACAGGGCCTGGAAACACCATATATTTT. The full variable domain, rest sourced from reference TRBV3-1 and TRBJ1-3, is DTAVSQTPKYLVTQMGNDKSIKCEQNLGHDTMYWYKQDSKKFLKIMFSYNNKELIINETVPNRFSPKSPDKAHLNLHINSLELGDSAVYFCASSHLQGTGPGNTIYFGEGSWLTVV.